These T cell receptor beta chains were read from a single sample in a study of blood T cells in healthy people across ages. Using its own MiXCR run on the 5' RACE reads, TCRdb lists one record per CDR3 protein. The sample consists of hundreds of thousands of distinct CDR3 sequences, approximately 50% of them appearing once. Sequencing was performed on blood. The receptors shown here come from a man aged 55 to 70 in good health. Both conserved end residues are part of each CDR3. A D gene is named only where the DNA matches it firmly. Some rows mark clone size as missing; the rest say once, few, many or name a class of expanded clone.

>TRBJ2-5|NA|14|TRBV5-1|once
TGCGCCAGCAGCTTGGCGGGGATCGAGAAGACCCAGTACTTC
CASSLAGIEKTQYF
>TRBJ1-1|NA|13|TRBV7-9|many
TGTGCCAGTAGTTCGACAGGGAACACTGAAGCTTTCTTT
CASSSTGNTEAFF
>TRBJ2-5|NA|14|TRBV4-2|few
TGTGCCAGCAGCCAGCCACAAGGGGGAGAGACCCAGTACTTC
CASSQPQGGETQYF
>TRBJ2-1|NA|15|TRBV5-1|once
TGCGCCAGCAGCTCCCAACCGAGCTCCTACAATGAGCAGTTCTTC
CASSSQPSSYNEQFF
>TRBJ2-5|TRBD1|15|TRBV2|NA
TGTGCCAGCAGCTTGACAGGGATGTTGGGGGAGACCCAGTACTTC
CASSLTGMLGETQYF
>TRBJ2-2|TRBD1|16|TRBV29-1|NA
TGCAGCGTTGTCCCCCCGACAGGGCTGAACACCGGGGAGCTGTTTTTT
CSVVPPTGLNTGELFF
>TRBJ2-1|NA|15|TRBV10-2|few
TGCGCCAGCAGTGAGCCCGGGGGCTCACAAGAGACCCAGTTCTTC
CASSEPGGSQETQFF
>TRBJ2-3|TRBD2|14|TRBV20-1|NA
TGCAGTGCTGCGGGGGAATCTAGCACAGATACGCAGTATTTT
CSAAGESSTDTQYF
>TRBJ1-5|NA|15|TRBV28|NA
TGTGCCAGCAGTTCCCCGGAGGGATGGGATCAGCCCCAGCATTTT
CASSSPEGWDQPQHF
>TRBJ2-1|TRBD2|15|TRBV28|NA
TGTGCCAGCAGACCCGCTAGCGGGGGTCGCAATGAGCAGTTCTTC
CASRPASGGRNEQFF
>TRBJ2-3|NA|13|TRBV5-1|NA
TGCGCCAGCAGCCGAGACGACACAGATACGCAGTATTTT
CASSRDDTDTQYF
>TRBJ2-5|NA|15|TRBV7-6|NA
TGTGCCAGCAGCTTAACGGGACGGGTCCTGGAGACCCAGTACTTC
CASSLTGRVLETQYF
>TRBJ2-5|TRBD1|16|TRBV5-1|few
TGCGCCAGCAGCTTGGGGTCGACAGGGGGCAAAGAGACCCAGTACTTC
CASSLGSTGGKETQYF
>TRBJ2-4|NA|11|TRBV20-1|NA
TGCAGTGCTAATCTGGGAAACATTCAGTACTTC
CSANLGNIQYF
>TRBJ2-1|TRBD2|13|TRBV20-1|few
TGCAGTGTATTGGGACTATCCTACAATGAGCAGTTCTTC
CSVLGLSYNEQFF
>TRBJ2-1|NA|15|TRBV3-1|NA
TGTGCCAGCAGCCGGCCGGGGGGCGGTACTGGTGAGCAGTTCTTC
CASSRPGGGTGEQFF
>TRBJ1-2|NA|15|TRBV28|NA
TGTGCCAGCAGTTTATTGGCCATCTTGGGGGGTGGCTACACCTTC
CASSLLAILGGGYTF
>TRBJ2-2|TRBD1|16|TRBV6-1|NA
TGTGCCAGCATCCGGACAGGTAGCCCGAACACCGGGGAGCTGTTTTTT
CASIRTGSPNTGELFF
>TRBJ2-5|NA|15|TRBV27|NA
TGTGCCAGCAGTTTATCGTGGTCGCTACAAGAGACCCAGTACTTC
CASSLSWSLQETQYF
>TRBJ1-2|NA|11|TRBV6-5|few
TGTGCCAGCTACGGGGGAGGTGGCTACACCTTC
CASYGGGGYTF
>TRBJ2-7|NA|12|TRBV29-1|many
TGCAGCGTTATCTCAGGGTACTACGAGCAGTACTTC
CSVISGYYEQYF
>TRBJ1-4|NA|14|TRBV6-2/TRBV6-3|few
TGTGCCAGCAGCTGGACAGCAGCTAATGAAAAACTGTTTTTT
CASSWTAANEKLFF
>TRBJ1-6|NA|15|TRBV4-2|NA
TGTGCCAGCAGCCCCCGGACAGTTATAGAATCACCCCTCCACTTT
CASSPRTVIESPLHF
>TRBJ2-1|TRBD1|15|TRBV12-3/TRBV12-4|NA
TGTGCCAGCAGTTCCCTGGGACAGGAACGGCGTGAGCAGTTCTTC
CASSSLGQERREQFF
>TRBJ2-1|NA|13|TRBV18|NA
TGTGCCAGCTCCCGGCCCAGCGACAATGAGCAGTTCTTC
CASSRPSDNEQFF
>TRBJ2-1|TRBD2|16|TRBV11-2|many
TGTGCCAGCAGCTCACCGACTAGCGGGGGGTACAATGAGCAGTTCTTC
CASSSPTSGGYNEQFF
>TRBJ2-1|TRBD1|15|TRBV3-1|NA
TGTGCCAGCAGCCAATACGGACAGGGGCCCTATGAGCAGTTCTTC
CASSQYGQGPYEQFF
>TRBJ1-1|NA|14|TRBV10-3|NA
TGTGCCATCAGTGACGGGACATGGAACACTGAAGCTTTCTTT
CAISDGTWNTEAFF
>TRBJ2-5|NA|13|TRBV20-1|few
TGCAGTGCTAGGAAACAGGGCGGAGAGACCCAGTACTTC
CSARKQGGETQYF
>TRBJ1-6|TRBD1|13|TRBV6-1|NA
TGTGCCAGCACCCGGACAGGGGATTCACCCCTCCACTTT
CASTRTGDSPLHF
>TRBJ2-3|NA|16|TRBV6-2/TRBV6-3|NA
TGTGCCAGCAGTCTCACACCAATTGGTTACACAGATACGCAGTATTTT
CASSLTPIGYTDTQYF
>TRBJ2-5|TRBD1|17|TRBV12-3/TRBV12-4|few
TGTGCCAGCAGCCCCAACCGTCACGGGACAGGGGCAGAGACCCAGTACTTC
CASSPNRHGTGAETQYF
>TRBJ1-4|NA|15|TRBV18|NA
TGTGCCAGCTCACCAGGTCGCGGGTCGGATGAAAAACTGTTTTTT
CASSPGRGSDEKLFF
>TRBJ2-7|NA|15|TRBV4-1|few
TGCGCCAGCAGCCAAGGAACTGGCTACTCCTACGAGCAGTACTTC
CASSQGTGYSYEQYF
>TRBJ2-5|NA|15|TRBV25-1|few
NA
CASSSFGAVQETQYF
>TRBJ2-3|NA|14|TRBV10-3|NA
TGTGCCAGCCGTACGGTGGGCGGCACAGATACGCAGTATTTT
CASRTVGGTDTQYF
>TRBJ1-1|NA|15|TRBV25-1|few
TGTGCCAGCAGCCCGACGGTTGCCCAGTGGACTGAAGCTTTCTTT
CASSPTVAQWTEAFF
>TRBJ1-6|NA|14|TRBV7-6|NA
TGTGCCAGCAGCCTGAATAGTGTTAATTCACCCCTCCACTTT
CASSLNSVNSPLHF
>TRBJ1-2|NA|16|TRBV13|once
TGTGCCAGCAGCCCCCGACTTGGGGGTGTGTTTTGGGGCTACACCTTC
CASSPRLGGVFWGYTF
>TRBJ2-1|NA|12|TRBV20-1|NA
TGCAGTGCTCCTGGGGGGGCTGATGAGCAGTTCTTC
CSAPGGADEQFF
>TRBJ2-5|NA|14|TRBV28|many
TGTGCCAGCAGTCCCCTGACTGGTCGGGAGACCCAGTACTTC
CASSPLTGRETQYF
>TRBJ2-3|NA|15|TRBV10-3|few
TGTGCCATCAGTGTCCCCCCCGGGGGCGCAGATACGCAGTATTTT
CAISVPPGGADTQYF
>TRBJ2-1|TRBD2|15|TRBV4-2|NA
TGTGCCAGCAGCCAACGGCGCGGGGGGAGAGATGAGCAGTTCTTC
CASSQRRGGRDEQFF
>TRBJ2-1|TRBD2|15|TRBV18|NA
TGTGCCAGCTCAACAACTAGCGGGGTATGGAGTGAGCAGTTCTTC
CASSTTSGVWSEQFF
>TRBJ1-2|TRBD1|16|TRBV6-6|NA
TGTGCCAGCAGCCGCCGGGACAGGGGACGGACCTATGGCTACACCTTC
CASSRRDRGRTYGYTF
>TRBJ2-7|NA|14|TRBV3-1|NA
TGTGCCAGCAGCCAATTAGCAGGACCCTACGAGCAGTACTTC
CASSQLAGPYEQYF
>TRBJ1-5|NA|15|TRBV10-3|NA
TGTGCCATCAGTGAGTATGACAGTAGCAATCAGCCCCAGCATTTT
CAISEYDSSNQPQHF
>TRBJ2-1|NA|14|TRBV6-5|few
TGTGCCAGCGTCGACCGGGACTCTCTGGATGAGCAGTTCTTC
CASVDRDSLDEQFF
>TRBJ2-1|TRBD2|14|TRBV27|NA
TGTGCCAGCAGCGCAGCGGGGGGGTACAATGAGCAGTTCTTC
CASSAAGGYNEQFF
>TRBJ1-5|NA|13|TRBV20-1|few
TGCAGTGCTGTGGCGGGAAGCAATCAGCCCCAGCATTTT
CSAVAGSNQPQHF
>TRBJ1-1|NA|13|TRBV6-6|NA
TGTGCCAGCAGTGCCACGGGGGGGCTTAAAGCTTTCTTT
CASSATGGLKAFF
>TRBJ1-6|NA|12|TRBV20-1|NA
TGCAGTGCATGGGACAATAATTCACCCCTCCACTTT
CSAWDNNSPLHF
>TRBJ2-5|NA|13|TRBV5-1|few
TGCGCCAGCAGCTGGGACGGGAGCGCGGGGCAGTACTTC
CASSWDGSAGQYF
>TRBJ2-1|NA|16|TRBV27|NA
TGTGCCAGCAGTCCCCCCGGGGCGAGGGGGTACAATGAGCAGTTCTTC
CASSPPGARGYNEQFF
>TRBJ2-1|NA|18|TRBV5-1|few
TGCGCCAGCAGCTTGGTCGGCCTCTCCCGTAGCTCCTACAATGAGCAGTTCTTC
CASSLVGLSRSSYNEQFF
>TRBJ2-1|TRBD2|17|TRBV11-2|NA
TGTGCCAGCAGCTTTATTAGCGGGGGGGCAAACTACAATGAGCAGTTCTTC
CASSFISGGANYNEQFF
>TRBJ2-4|NA|17|TRBV5-1|NA
TGCGCCAGCAGCTTGGGAAGGACATATGAGGCCAAAAACATTCAGTACTTC
CASSLGRTYEAKNIQYF